This paragraph reports one TCR beta chain. As yet, its antigen is unknown. These data originate in a study of Ad26.COV2.S vaccination and SARS-CoV-2 variants. Turning to the study itself: Donor got 5x10^10 or 1x10^11 viral particles of Ad26.COV2.S.

The study's findings and limits: Vaccinated and placebo-treated recipients had similar non-spike TCR breadth. From the TCR breadth and depth analyses, total T cell responses may have been underestimated.

With 5 bases clipped from V and 6 bases from J, the junction kept 6 bases outside the gene matches. This CDR3 contains 15 residues. In germline, CDR1 is MNHNY, CDR2 SVGAGI (reference sequence). Here immunoSEQ multiplex PCR was the method, and the copy in TCRdb shows in-frame clones only, minus some. Among more than 300,000 clones listed, about 82% were seen once. Regarding treatment: over 15 received Ad26.COV2.S at low or high dose, single or two shots; roughly five received placebo; per-sample allocation not given. Sampling occurred on day 63 after the first vaccine or placebo injection. This specimen was peripheral blood, taken in a trial of Ad26.COV2.S vaccine versus placebo. This chain links TRBV6-6 with TRBJ2-2; 10 bases fit TRBD1. This TCR was sampled from a person aged 18-65 years who received the Ad26.COV2.S COVID-19 vaccine or a placebo. The CDR3 is CASSRQGAGPGELFF. CDR3 nucleotide sequence: TGTGCCAGCAGTCGACAGGGGGCGGGCCCCGGGGAGCTGTTTTTT.